This record covers a single TCR beta chain. Its specificity is not known. The data were taken from a study of T cell clonotyping in hematopoietic cell transplantation. Study outcomes and limitations: Broader posttransplant TCR repertoire diversity was predicted by graft donor and pretransplant recipient Inverse Simpson Index values.

The assay was immunoSEQ multiplex PCR, and TCRdb's table has in-frame clones only and misses some. The table records about 70,000 clones, about 94% of them present only once. This CDR3 has 13 residues. The V gene's germline CDR1 is MNHEY and CDR2 SVGAGI. V was pared by 8 bases and J by 4 bases, with 14 bases between. Sequenced sample: peripheral blood mononuclear cells. The chain is built from TRBV6-5 and TRBJ1-1, with D uncertain. This clonotype originated in a man in his fifties in good health. Some clones in this sample may be carry-over from other donors' samples. This CDR3 is CASRKERATEAFF. DNA for the CDR3: TGTGCCAGCCGAAAGGAAAGGGCCACTGAAGCTTTCTTT.